This T cell receptor beta chain was sequenced in a study of control samples from healthy donors and cancer patients. The protocol was immunoSEQ multiplex PCR, while the TCRdb copy is restricted to in-frame clones and leaves out a portion. The data hold 84,000 or so clones, with 91% observed a single time. This clone has at least ten counts. CDR3 size: 14 residues. Trimming pared 1 base from V and 4 bases from J, leaving 10 bases between. Per germline, CDR1 LGHDT and CDR2 YNNKEL (reference sequence). Specimen: blood. The receptor's source is a man in his forties or fifties in good health. The rearrangement joins TRBV3-1 (or the pseudogene TRBV3-2) to TRBJ1-2; D perhaps matches TRBD1 (5 bases). CDR3 residues: CASSQGQGSYGYTF. The DNA for the CDR3 is TGTGCCAGCAGCCAAGGTCAGGGCTCCTATGGCTACACCTTC.